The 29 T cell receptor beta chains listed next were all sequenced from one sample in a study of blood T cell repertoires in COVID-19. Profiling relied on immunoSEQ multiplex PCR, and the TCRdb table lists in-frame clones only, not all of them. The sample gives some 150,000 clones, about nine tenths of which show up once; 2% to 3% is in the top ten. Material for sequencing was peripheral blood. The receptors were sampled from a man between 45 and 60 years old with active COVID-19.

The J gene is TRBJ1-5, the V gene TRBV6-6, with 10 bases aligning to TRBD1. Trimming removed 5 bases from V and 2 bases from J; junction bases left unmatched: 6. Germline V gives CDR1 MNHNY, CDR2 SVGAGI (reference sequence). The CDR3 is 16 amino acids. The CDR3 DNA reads TGTGCCAGCAGTCGACAGGGGGCTAATGGCAATCAGCCCCAGCATTTT. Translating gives CASSRQGANGNQPQHF.

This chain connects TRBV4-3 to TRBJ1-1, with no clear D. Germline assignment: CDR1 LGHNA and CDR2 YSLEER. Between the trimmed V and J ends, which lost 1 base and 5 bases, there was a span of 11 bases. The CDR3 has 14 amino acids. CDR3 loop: CASSQAGDWTEAFF. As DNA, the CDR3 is TGCGCCAGCAGCCAAGCGGGAGACTGGACTGAAGCTTTCTTT.

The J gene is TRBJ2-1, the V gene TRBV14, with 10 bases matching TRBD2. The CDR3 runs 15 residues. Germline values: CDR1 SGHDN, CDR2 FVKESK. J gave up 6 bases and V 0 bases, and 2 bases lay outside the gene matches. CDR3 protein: CASSQESGRVNEQFF. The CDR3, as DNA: TGTGCCAGCAGCCAAGAGAGCGGGAGGGTCAATGAGCAGTTCTTC.

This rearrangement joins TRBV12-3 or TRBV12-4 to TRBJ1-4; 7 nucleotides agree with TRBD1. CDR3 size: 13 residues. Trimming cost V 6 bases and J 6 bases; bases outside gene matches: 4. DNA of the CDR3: TGTGCCAGCAGGACAGGGCGGTATGAAAAACTGTTTTTT. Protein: CASRTGRYEKLFF.

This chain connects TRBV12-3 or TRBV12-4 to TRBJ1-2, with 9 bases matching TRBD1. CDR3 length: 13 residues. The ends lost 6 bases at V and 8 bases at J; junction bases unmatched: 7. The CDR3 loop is CASRLDRGSGYTF. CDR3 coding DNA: TGTGCCAGCAGACTCGACAGGGGGAGCGGCTACACCTTC.

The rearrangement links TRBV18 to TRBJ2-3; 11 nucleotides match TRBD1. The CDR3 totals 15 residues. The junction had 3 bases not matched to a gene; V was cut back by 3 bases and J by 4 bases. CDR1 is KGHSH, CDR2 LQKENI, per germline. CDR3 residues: CASSPRTGGADTQYF. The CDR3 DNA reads TGTGCCAGCTCACCTAGGACAGGGGGCGCAGATACGCAGTATTTT. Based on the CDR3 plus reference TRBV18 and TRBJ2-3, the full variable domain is NAGVMQNPRHLVRRRGQEARLRCSPMKGHSHVYWYRQLPEEGLKFMVYLQKENIIDESGMPKERFSAEFPKEGPSILRIQQVVRGDSAAYFCASSPRTGGADTQYFGPGTRLTVL.

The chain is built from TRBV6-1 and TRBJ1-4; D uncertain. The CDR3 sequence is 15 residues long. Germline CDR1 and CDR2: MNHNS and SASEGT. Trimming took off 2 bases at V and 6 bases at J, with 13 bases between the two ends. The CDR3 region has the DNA TGTGCCAGCAGTGAAACGGCGGATTCTTATGAAAAACTGTTTTTT. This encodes CASSETADSYEKLFF.

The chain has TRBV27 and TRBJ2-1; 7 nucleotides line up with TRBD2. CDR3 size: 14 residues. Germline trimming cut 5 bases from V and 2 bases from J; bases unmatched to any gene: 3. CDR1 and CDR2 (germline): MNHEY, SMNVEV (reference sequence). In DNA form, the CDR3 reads TGTGCCAGCAGTCCGCGGGGGACCTACAATGAGCAGTTCTTC. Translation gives CASSPRGTYNEQFF.

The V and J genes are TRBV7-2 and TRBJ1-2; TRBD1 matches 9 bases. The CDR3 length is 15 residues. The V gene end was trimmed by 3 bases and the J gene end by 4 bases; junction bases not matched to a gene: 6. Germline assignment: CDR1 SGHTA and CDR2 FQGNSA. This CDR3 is CASSFRDRARYGYTF. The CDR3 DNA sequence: TGTGCCAGCAGCTTCCGGGACAGGGCTCGCTATGGCTACACCTTC. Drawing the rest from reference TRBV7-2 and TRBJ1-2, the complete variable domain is GAGVSQSPSNKVTEKGKDVELRCDPISGHTALYWYRQSLGQGLEFLIYFQGNSAPDKSGLPSDRFSAERTGGSVSTLTIQRTQQEDSAVYLCASSFRDRARYGYTFGSGTRLTVV.

The DNA for the CDR3 is TGTGCCAGCAGTCTATTCGGGACAGCGGGGGCCAACGTCCTGACTTTC. Protein sequence: CASSLFGTAGANVLTF. The chain couples TRBV6-6 to TRBJ2-6, with TRBD1 matching over 7 bases. The CDR3 loop spans 16 amino acids. Germline CDR1 MNHNY, CDR2 SVGAGI (reference sequence). The V gene end was trimmed by 5 bases and the J gene end by 4 bases; junction bases not matched to a gene: 8.

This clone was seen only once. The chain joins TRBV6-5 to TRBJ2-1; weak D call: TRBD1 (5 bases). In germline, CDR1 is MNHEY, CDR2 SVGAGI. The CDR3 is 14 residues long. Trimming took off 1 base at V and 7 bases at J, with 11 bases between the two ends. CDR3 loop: CASSYWTPRNEQFF. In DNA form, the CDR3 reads TGTGCCAGCAGTTACTGGACACCGAGGAATGAGCAGTTCTTC.

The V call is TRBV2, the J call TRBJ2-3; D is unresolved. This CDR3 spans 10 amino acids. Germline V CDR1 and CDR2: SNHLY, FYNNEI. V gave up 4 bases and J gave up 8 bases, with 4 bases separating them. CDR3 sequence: CASSGSTQYF. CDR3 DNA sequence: TGTGCCAGCAGTGGGAGTACGCAGTATTTT.

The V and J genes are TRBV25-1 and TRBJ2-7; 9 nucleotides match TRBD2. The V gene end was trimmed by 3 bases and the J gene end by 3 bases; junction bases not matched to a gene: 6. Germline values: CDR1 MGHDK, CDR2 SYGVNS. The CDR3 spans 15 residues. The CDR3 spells CASSEAGGGLYEQYF. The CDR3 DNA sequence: TGTGCCAGCAGTGAGGCGGGGGGGGGCCTCTACGAGCAGTACTTC.

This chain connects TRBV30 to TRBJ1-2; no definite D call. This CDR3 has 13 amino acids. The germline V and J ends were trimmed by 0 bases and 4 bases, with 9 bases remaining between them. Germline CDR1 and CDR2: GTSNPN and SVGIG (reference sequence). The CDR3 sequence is CAWSVRVIYGYTF. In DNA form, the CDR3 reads TGTGCCTGGAGTGTTCGGGTGATCTATGGCTACACCTTC.

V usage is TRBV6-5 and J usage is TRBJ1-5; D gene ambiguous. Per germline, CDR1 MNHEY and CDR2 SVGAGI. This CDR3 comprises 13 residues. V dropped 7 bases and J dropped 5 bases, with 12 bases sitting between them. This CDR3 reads CASKERGYQPQHF. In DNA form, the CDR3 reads TGTGCCAGCAAAGAACGGGGATATCAGCCCCAGCATTTT.

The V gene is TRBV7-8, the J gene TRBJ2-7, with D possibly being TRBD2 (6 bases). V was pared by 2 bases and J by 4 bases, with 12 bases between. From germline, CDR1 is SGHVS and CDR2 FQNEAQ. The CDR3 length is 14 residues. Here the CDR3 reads CASSLMASVYEQYF. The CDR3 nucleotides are TGTGCCAGCAGCTTAATGGCTAGCGTTTACGAGCAGTACTTC.

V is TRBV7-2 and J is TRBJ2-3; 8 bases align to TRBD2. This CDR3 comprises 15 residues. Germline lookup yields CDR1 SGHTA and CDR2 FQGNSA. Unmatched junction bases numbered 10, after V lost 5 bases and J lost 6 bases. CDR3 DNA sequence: TGTGCCAGCAGCAAGCCCTCCCGCGGGGGGGATACGCAGTATTTT. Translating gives CASSKPSRGGDTQYF.

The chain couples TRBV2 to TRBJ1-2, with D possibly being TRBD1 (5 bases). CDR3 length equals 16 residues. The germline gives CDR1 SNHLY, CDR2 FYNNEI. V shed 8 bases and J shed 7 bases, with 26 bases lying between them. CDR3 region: CASPSGGLRPSGGYTF. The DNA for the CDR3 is TGTGCCAGCCCCTCGGGGGGTCTGCGTCCTAGCGGTGGCTACACCTTC.

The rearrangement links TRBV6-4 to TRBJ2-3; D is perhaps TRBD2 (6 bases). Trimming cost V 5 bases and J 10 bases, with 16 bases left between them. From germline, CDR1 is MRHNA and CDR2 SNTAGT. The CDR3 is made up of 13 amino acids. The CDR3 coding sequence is TGTGCCAGCAGTTACGACGGGCCTAGCGCGCAGTATTTT. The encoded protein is CASSYDGPSAQYF.

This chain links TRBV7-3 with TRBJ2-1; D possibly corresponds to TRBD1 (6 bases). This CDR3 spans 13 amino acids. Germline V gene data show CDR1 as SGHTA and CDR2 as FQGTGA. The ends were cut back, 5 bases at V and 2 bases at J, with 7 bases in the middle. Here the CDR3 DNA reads TGTGCCAGCAGCAGGACAGCCTACAATGAGCAGTTCTTC. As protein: CASSRTAYNEQFF.

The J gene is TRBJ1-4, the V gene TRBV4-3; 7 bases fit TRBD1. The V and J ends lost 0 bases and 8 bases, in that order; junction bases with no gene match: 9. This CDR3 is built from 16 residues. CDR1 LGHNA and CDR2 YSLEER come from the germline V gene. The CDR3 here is CASSQEGGTGEEKLFF. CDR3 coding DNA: TGCGCCAGCAGCCAAGAAGGGGGCACAGGGGAAGAAAAACTGTTTTTT.

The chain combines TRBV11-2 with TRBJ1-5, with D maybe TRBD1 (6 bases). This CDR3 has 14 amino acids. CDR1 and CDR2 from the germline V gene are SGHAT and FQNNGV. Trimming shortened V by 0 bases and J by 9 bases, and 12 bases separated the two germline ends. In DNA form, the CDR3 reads TGTGCCAGCAGCTTAGAACCAGGGGTTGCGCCCCAGCATTTT. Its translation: CASSLEPGVAPQHF. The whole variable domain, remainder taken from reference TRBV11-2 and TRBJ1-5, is EAGVAQSPRYKIIEKRQSVAFWCNPISGHATLYWYQQILGQGPKLLIQFQNNGVVDDSQLPKDRFSAERLKGVDSTLKIQPAKLEDSAVYLCASSLEPGVAPQHFGDGTRLSIL.

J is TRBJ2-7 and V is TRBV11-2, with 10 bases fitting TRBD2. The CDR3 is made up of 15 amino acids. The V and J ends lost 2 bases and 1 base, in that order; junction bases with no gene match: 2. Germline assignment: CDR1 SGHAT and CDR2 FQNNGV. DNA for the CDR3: TGTGCCAGCAGCTTAATAGCGGGGGGTTCCTACGAGCAGTACTTC. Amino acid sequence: CASSLIAGGSYEQYF. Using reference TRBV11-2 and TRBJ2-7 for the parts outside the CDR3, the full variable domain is EAGVAQSPRYKIIEKRQSVAFWCNPISGHATLYWYQQILGQGPKLLIQFQNNGVVDDSQLPKDRFSAERLKGVDSTLKIQPAKLEDSAVYLCASSLIAGGSYEQYFGPGTRLTVT.

For the CDR3, the DNA is TGTGCCAGCAGTGCACAGGGTTTCGGGGAGCTGTTTTTT. As protein: CASSAQGFGELFF. This sequence joins TRBV2 and TRBJ2-2; a possible D gene is TRBD1 (6 bases). This CDR3 comprises 13 residues. CDR1 and CDR2 (germline): SNHLY, FYNNEI. V lost 4 bases, J lost 7 bases, and 10 bases lay in between.

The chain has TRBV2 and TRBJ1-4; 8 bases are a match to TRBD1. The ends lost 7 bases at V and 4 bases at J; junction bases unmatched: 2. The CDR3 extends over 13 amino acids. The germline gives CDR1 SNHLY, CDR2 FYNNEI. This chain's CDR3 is CASKTGVNEKLFF. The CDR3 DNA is TGTGCCAGCAAGACAGGGGTTAATGAAAAACTGTTTTTT.

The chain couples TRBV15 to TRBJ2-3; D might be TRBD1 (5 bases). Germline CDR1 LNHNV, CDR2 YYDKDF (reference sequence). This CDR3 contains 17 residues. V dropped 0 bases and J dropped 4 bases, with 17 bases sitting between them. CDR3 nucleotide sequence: TGTGCCACCAGCAGAGATCGAAGACAGATGGCCCCAGATACGCAGTATTTT. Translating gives CATSRDRRQMAPDTQYF.

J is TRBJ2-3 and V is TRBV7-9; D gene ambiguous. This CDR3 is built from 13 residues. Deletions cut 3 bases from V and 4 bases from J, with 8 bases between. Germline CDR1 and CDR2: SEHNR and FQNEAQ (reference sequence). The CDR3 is CASSFSSADTQYF. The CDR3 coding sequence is TGTGCCAGCAGCTTCTCGAGCGCAGATACGCAGTATTTT.

The CDR3 sequence is CASSEGAGGNTIYF. CDR3 in DNA: TGTGCCAGCAGTGAAGGGGCGGGTGGAAACACCATATATTTT. This chain joins TRBV6-1 and TRBJ1-3; D is uncertain. The CDR3 is made up of 14 amino acids. The V end was cut by 1 base, the J end by 3 bases, with 7 bases between. Germline V CDR1 and CDR2: MNHNS, SASEGT.

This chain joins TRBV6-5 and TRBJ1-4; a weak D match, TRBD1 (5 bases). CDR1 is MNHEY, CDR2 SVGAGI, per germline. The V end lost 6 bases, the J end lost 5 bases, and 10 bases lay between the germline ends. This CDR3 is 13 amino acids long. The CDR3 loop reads CASSMTVNEKLFF. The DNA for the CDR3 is TGTGCCAGCAGCATGACAGTGAATGAAAAACTGTTTTTT.